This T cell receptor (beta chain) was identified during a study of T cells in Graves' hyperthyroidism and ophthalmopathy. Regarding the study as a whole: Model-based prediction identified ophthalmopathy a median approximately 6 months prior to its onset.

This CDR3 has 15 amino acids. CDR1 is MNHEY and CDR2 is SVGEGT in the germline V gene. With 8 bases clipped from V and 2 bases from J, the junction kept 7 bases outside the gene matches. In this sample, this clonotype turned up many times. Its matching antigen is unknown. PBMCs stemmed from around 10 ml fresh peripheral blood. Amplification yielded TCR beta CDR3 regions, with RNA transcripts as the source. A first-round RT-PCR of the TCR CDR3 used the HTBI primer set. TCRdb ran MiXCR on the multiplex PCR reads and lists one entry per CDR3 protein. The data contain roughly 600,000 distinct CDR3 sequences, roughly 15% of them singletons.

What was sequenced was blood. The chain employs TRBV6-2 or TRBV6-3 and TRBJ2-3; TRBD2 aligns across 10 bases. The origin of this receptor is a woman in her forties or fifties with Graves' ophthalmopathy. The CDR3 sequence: CASGQLAGPTDTQYF. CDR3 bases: TGTGCCAGCGGACAACTAGCGGGGCCCACAGATACGCAGTATTTT.